This TCR beta chain was identified during a study of blood T cell repertoires in COVID-19. Overall study context: COVID-19 samples collected from the United States, Italy and Spain covered acute and convalescent phases.

V gave up 4 bases and J gave up 0 bases, with 12 bases separating them. The CDR3 runs to 15 residues. Per the germline V gene, CDR1 is MGHRA and CDR2 is YSYEKL. In the authors' methods: Researchers report that nucleated cell counts were estimated from reference gene primer amplification. Measured with immunoSEQ multiplex PCR; TCRdb has only the in-frame clones, and not every one. V and J calls and clone size are as listed in that table; D and trimming were resolved from the DNA. Among about 250,000 clones, 80% to 85% were seen once, and the ten largest hold over 1.5%. The gene calls are TRBV4-1 and TRBJ1-2; tentatively, D is TRBD1 (6 bases). The TCR comes from a woman in her thirties or forties who had recovered from COVID-19. Sample: peripheral blood. CDR3 DNA: TGCGCCAGCAGCCGGGAGGGGGGTACTAACTATGGCTACACCTTC. Translation: CASSREGGTNYGYTF.